This T cell receptor (beta chain) was recorded in a study of post-analysis software for immune sequencing data. Study-wide findings and caveats: Significantly lower normalized Chao1 diversity was seen in multiple sclerosis patients than in controls. TRBV segments more frequent in patients than in controls numbered several and included TRBV5-6, TRBV5-1 and TRBV20-1. Under the F measure, samples that were prepared in one batch clustered strongly together.

Sequencing libraries made from TCR beta cDNA carried unique molecular identifiers. Once about 0.85 to 11 million T cells were used, roughly 490,000 cDNA molecules resulted. TCRdb re-called the PCR reads with MiXCR, one entry per CDR3 protein. The table shows about 460,000 distinct CDR3 sequences, with around 40% occurring only once. Details on this clonotype: Its matching antigen is unknown.

From germline, CDR1 is MGHRA and CDR2 YSYEKL. V was shortened by 0 bases and J by 4 bases, with 12 bases between the two germline ends. This CDR3 has 15 amino acids. The chain is built from TRBV4-1 and TRBJ2-5; tentative D call: TRBD2 (6 bases). Input material: blood. This TCR came from a girl aged 10 to 17 with multiple sclerosis. The CDR3 loop is CASSQDTAGRETQYF. The CDR3 nucleotides are TGCGCCAGCAGCCAAGATACGGCGGGAAGAGAGACCCAGTACTTC.